The sequence of this T cell receptor beta chain was determined in a study of CD8 T cells in ankylosing spondylitis (dated by TCRdb to about 2017). With regard to the full study: To find TCR variants linked to disease, the study profiled T cell receptor beta repertoires in ankylosing spondylitis patients and healthy donors. The whole study cohort included about a hundred healthy donors and around 24 ankylosing spondylitis patients. Peripheral blood was sampled, and synovial fluid was also collected from ankylosing spondylitis patients.

What the study reported, not specific to this receptor: Some motif variants were previously reported in synovial fluid and blood of reactive arthritis patients, suggesting common disease-initiation mechanisms. Significant enrichment of the disease-linked clones was reported in matched synovial fluid samples from ankylosing spondylitis patients. A CD8+ phenotype was shown by the disease-linked clones, which were found at relatively low frequencies in peripheral blood. A TCR beta motif of about 8 highly homologous amino acid variants appeared characteristic of blood from ankylosing spondylitis patients.

Including cysteine and phenylalanine, the CDR3 has 10 amino acids. This entry keeps only the CDR3 DNA: 30 bases, framed from base 1. V drops 3 bases and J drops 9 bases, leaving 5 bases in between. CDR1 and CDR2, looked up from the germline V gene, are SNHLY and FYNNEI. This sample was sequenced with an Illumina HiSeq 2500. TCR beta libraries were prepared by quantitative 5'-RACE with molecular barcodes. The source study handled its data this way. Disease-linked TCR variants were identified with a new computational method built on a probabilistic model of VDJ rearrangement. TCRdb trimmed the raw reads at Q25, called clones with MiXCR and kept productive beta chains. Entries that share a CDR3 protein sequence are merged under the most common genes and DNA. These V and J calls are TCRdb output, not the study's own analysis. Within this sample are over 400,000 distinct CDR3 sequences, with approximately 26% of them counted one time only. 0.85% to 1% of the sample rests with the top ten.

The table lists this clonotype with a few counts. The antigen it binds to is not known. No base-level quality is on record; no much larger clone is a single base apart. The sequenced material came from blood, either unsorted or a sorted T cell fraction (not recorded which). The sequence came from a male donor with ankylosing spondylitis. In this chain, TRBV2 is recombined with TRBJ1-2; the D gene lacks a confident call. The DNA sequence reads TGTGCCAGCAGTGACGTCAGCTACACCTTC. It translates as CASSDVSYTF.